These 24 T cell receptor beta chains came from one sample sequenced in a study of Ad26.COV2.S vaccination and SARS-CoV-2 variants. Repertoires were generated with immunoSEQ multiplex PCR, while TCRdb's copy carries only in-frame clones and drops some. The data contain 350,000 to 500,000 clones, roughly 87% of them seen just once; the ten biggest clones take up roughly 3.9%. Treatment reported: some 20 received Ad26.COV2.S at low or high dose, single or two shots; a few received placebo; per-sample allocation not given. The samples were gathered on day 63 after the first injection of vaccine or placebo. This specimen consisted of peripheral blood, obtained in a trial of Ad26.COV2.S vaccine versus placebo. The source is a person between 18 and 65 years old who received the Ad26.COV2.S COVID-19 vaccine or a placebo.

The gene calls are TRBV28 and TRBJ1-1; perhaps TRBD1 as D (6 bases). This CDR3 region has 17 residues. The germline V and J ends were trimmed by 5 bases and 1 base, with 20 bases remaining between them. Per the germline V gene, CDR1 is MDHEN and CDR2 is SYDVKM. CDR3 sequence (DNA): TGTGCCAGCAGTCCAATCGACAGGCTTGGAGAGAACACTGAAGCTTTCTTT. Its protein is CASSPIDRLGENTEAFF.

V usage is TRBV30 and J usage is TRBJ2-7; 7 bases map to TRBD1. After removal of 1 base from V and 5 bases from J, the junction contained 17 bases not matched to a gene. Germline V gene data show CDR1 as GTSNPN and CDR2 as SVGIG (reference sequence). The CDR3 sequence is 17 residues long. The DNA for the CDR3 is TGTGCCTGGAGTGAATCCCCGGACAGGCGAAGGTGGCACGAGCAGTACTTC. This sequence encodes CAWSESPDRRRWHEQYF.

The J gene is TRBJ2-1, the V gene TRBV6-6; the D gene could be TRBD1 or TRBD2 (5 bases each). The CDR3 runs to 14 residues. The ends were cut back, 9 bases at V and 7 bases at J, with 19 bases in the middle. The germline V gene has CDR1 MNHNY and CDR2 SVGAGI (reference sequence). The CDR3 bases are TGTGCCAGTTACTCGGGGCCGCCTATTAATGAGCAGTTCTTC. Translating it yields CASYSGPPINEQFF.

The chain carries TRBV7-9 and TRBJ2-1, with 9 bases fitting TRBD1. Germline V lookup: CDR1 SEHNR, CDR2 FQNEAQ (reference sequence). The V gene end was trimmed by 2 bases and the J gene end by 7 bases; junction bases not matched to a gene: 6. The CDR3 runs 15 residues. The CDR3 DNA is TGTGCCAGCAGCTTATTACAGGGGGCTGGAAATGAGCAGTTCTTC. Amino acid sequence: CASSLLQGAGNEQFF. Full variable domain (rest looked up from reference TRBV7-9 and TRBJ2-1): DTGVSQNPRHKITKRGQNVTFRCDPISEHNRLYWYRQTLGQGPEFLTYFQNEAQLEKSRLLSDRFSAERPKGSFSTLEIQRTEQGDSAMYLCASSLLQGAGNEQFFGPGTRLTVL.

The V call is TRBV5-1, the J call TRBJ2-7; D is unresolved. The CDR3 totals 11 residues. V was cut by 0 bases and J by 4 bases, with 2 bases left in between. Germline CDR1 SGHRS, CDR2 YFSETQ. CDR3 sequence (DNA): TGCGCCAGCAGCTTGGTATACGAGCAGTACTTC. It specifies CASSLVYEQYF.

The rearrangement uses TRBV11-2 and TRBJ2-3; 7 positions agree with TRBD2. Germline V gene sequence: CDR1 SGHAT, CDR2 FQNNGV. The CDR3 has 16 amino acids. V lost 3 bases, J lost 4 bases, and 10 bases stayed unmatched. CDR3 bases: TGTGCCAGCAGCTTTTTGACTAGCCTTGGCGCAGATACGCAGTATTTT. This codes for CASSFLTSLGADTQYF.

The chain links TRBV29-1 to TRBJ1-2; TRBD1 matches 8 bases. This CDR3 region has 13 residues. Trimming removed 7 bases from V and 6 bases from J; junction bases left unmatched: 10. Germline V gene data show CDR1 as SQVTM and CDR2 as ANQGSEA. CDR3 coding DNA: TGCAGCGCCGGGGCAGGGGGCATCGATGGCTACACCTTC. Its translation is CSAGAGGIDGYTF.

This sequence joins TRBV6-6 and TRBJ2-5; D is tentatively TRBD1 or TRBD2 (5 bases each). Trimming removed 6 bases from V and 5 bases from J, with 16 bases in between. The CDR3 covers 14 residues. Germline V lookup: CDR1 MNHNY, CDR2 SVGAGI (reference sequence). Here the CDR3 reads CASRPTGTGETQYF. Here the CDR3 DNA reads TGTGCCAGCAGACCAACCGGGACCGGGGAGACCCAGTACTTC.

The chain recombines TRBV28 with TRBJ2-1; TRBD2 matches at 7 bases. CDR3 length equals 15 residues. The germline V gene encodes CDR1 MDHEN and CDR2 SYDVKM. Trimming cost V 6 bases and J 8 bases; bases outside gene matches: 13. CDR3 in DNA: TGTGCCAGCAGGCCGTCTGGCGGGAGCATCCATGAGCAGTTCTTC. The encoded protein is CASRPSGGSIHEQFF.

The chain uses TRBV21-1 and TRBJ2-7; the table assigns TRBD1, which was not confirmed against the DNA. TRBV21-1 constitutes a pseudogene. This CDR3 has 14 residues. CDR3 DNA: TGTGCCAGCAGCAGACAGGGACAGGGTCCCGAGCAGTACTTC. Residues: CASSRQGQGPEQYF.

This chain connects TRBV28 to TRBJ1-4, with TRBD1 matching 9 bases. This CDR3 region has 16 residues. J gave up 0 bases and V 5 bases, and 4 bases lay outside the gene matches. Looked up from germline, CDR1 is MDHEN and CDR2 is SYDVKM. The CDR3 nucleotides are TGTGCCAGCAGTCTGGACAGGGGAGCAACTAATGAAAAACTGTTTTTT. Translated: CASSLDRGATNEKLFF.

This clone was detected once. The gene calls are TRBV3-1 (or the pseudogene TRBV3-2) and TRBJ2-5; D call uncertain. Per germline, CDR1 LGHDT and CDR2 YNNKEL (reference sequence). The CDR3 contains 11 residues. V lost 5 bases and J 4 bases, leaving 5 bases between the germline ends. DNA of the CDR3: TGTGCCAGCAGCGCCCCAGAGACCCAGTACTTC. Translated: CASSAPETQYF.

This clone is a singleton in its sample. The rearrangement joins TRBV5-5 to TRBJ2-6, with 9 positions matching TRBD1. Germline loops: CDR1 SGHKS, CDR2 YYEKEE (reference sequence). Trimming cost V 1 base and J 2 bases; bases outside gene matches: 1. This CDR3 region has 16 residues. The CDR3 here is CASSLTGGTGANVLTF. The CDR3 DNA sequence: TGTGCCAGCAGCTTGACAGGGGGCACTGGGGCCAACGTCCTGACTTTC. Looking up the rest from reference TRBV5-5 and TRBJ2-6 gives the full variable domain: DAGVTQSPTHLIKTRGQQVTLRCSPISGHKSVSWYQQVLGQGPQFIFQYYEKEERGRGNFPDRFSARQFPNYSSELNVNALLLGDSALYLCASSLTGGTGANVLTFGAGSRLTVL.

This sequence joins TRBV10-3 and TRBJ1-5; D is ambiguous. The CDR3 is made up of 14 amino acids. Germline CDR1 and CDR2: ENHRY and SYGVKD. The ends were cut back, 0 bases at V and 0 bases at J, with 3 bases in the middle. CDR3 amino acids: CAISESDSNQPQHF. The CDR3 region has the DNA TGTGCCATCAGTGAGTCGGATAGCAATCAGCCCCAGCATTTT.

The genes are TRBV19 and TRBJ2-5; D is possibly TRBD1 (6 bases). Trimming stripped 0 bases from V and 4 bases from J, with 12 bases between. In germline, CDR1 is LNHDA, CDR2 SQIVND (reference sequence). The CDR3 loop spans 15 amino acids. In nucleotides, the CDR3 is TGTGCCAGTAGTATAGACTCACAGGGAGTAGAGACCCAGTACTTC. This sequence encodes CASSIDSQGVETQYF.

The CDR3 sequence: CATSGNDLPPSSYNEQFF. Written as DNA, the CDR3 is TGTGCCACCAGTGGCAACGACCTACCTCCGAGCTCCTACAATGAGCAGTTCTTC. The V and J genes are TRBV24-1 and TRBJ2-1; no definite D call. V gave up 5 bases and J gave up 0 bases, with 19 bases separating them. The CDR3 runs 18 residues. The germline V gene encodes CDR1 KGHDR and CDR2 SFDVKD.

The gene calls are TRBV6-2 or TRBV6-3 and TRBJ2-4, with no clear D. Trimming removed 2 bases from V and 0 bases from J, with 8 bases in between. Looked up from germline, CDR1 is MNHEY and CDR2 is SVGEGT. The CDR3 is 15 amino acids. DNA of the CDR3: TGTGCCAGCAGTTACGATAGTACAGCCAAAAACATTCAGTACTTC. It specifies CASSYDSTAKNIQYF.

The chain carries TRBV14 and TRBJ2-2; 7 bases fit TRBD1. J was trimmed by 9 bases and V by 3 bases; bases with no gene match: 13. Germline CDR1 and CDR2: SGHDN and FVKESK. There are 16 residues in the CDR3. The CDR3 sequence is CASSQAWDSSVRELFF. CDR3 DNA sequence: TGTGCCAGCAGCCAGGCGTGGGACAGCTCCGTTCGGGAGCTGTTTTTT. The complete variable domain, with remaining parts taken from reference TRBV14 and TRBJ2-2, reads EAGVTQFPSHSVIEKGQTVTLRCDPISGHDNLYWYRRVMGKEIKFLLHFVKESKQDESGMPNNRFLAERTGGTYSTLKVQPAELEDSGVYFCASSQAWDSSVRELFFGEGSRLTVL.

The chain couples TRBV9 to TRBJ2-1; 9 bases fit TRBD2. The CDR3 is made up of 16 amino acids. Losses at the gene ends were 3 bases for V and 5 bases for J; bases not matched to a gene: 9. Germline V gene lookup returns CDR1 SGDLS and CDR2 YYNGEE. DNA of the CDR3: TGTGCCAGCAGCGGTCCCTTAGCGGGAGACCACAATGAGCAGTTCTTC. As protein: CASSGPLAGDHNEQFF.

The CDR3 bases are TGCGCCAGCAGCCAAGATAGGGGGCAGACCCTCTCCTACGAGCAGTACTTC. This gives the protein CASSQDRGQTLSYEQYF. The V and J genes are TRBV4-1 and TRBJ2-7, with 7 bases that match TRBD1. Germline CDR1 and CDR2: MGHRA and YSYEKL. With 0 bases clipped from V and 0 bases from J, the junction kept 8 bases outside the gene matches. This CDR3 region has 17 residues.

The J gene is TRBJ2-1, the V gene TRBV7-6; TRBD2 agrees at 13 bases. The germline V gene encodes CDR1 SGHVS and CDR2 FNYEAQ. Trimming at V came to 4 bases and at J to 7 bases, leaving 10 bases not matched to a gene. The CDR3 length is 17 residues. CDR3 DNA sequence: TGTGCCAGCAGCTCAACCACAGGACTAGCGGGAGTTAATGAGCAGTTCTTC. Its translation: CASSSTTGLAGVNEQFF.

This chain joins TRBV6-6 and TRBJ1-2; 10 bases agree with TRBD1. Germline CDR1 MNHNY, CDR2 SVGAGI (reference sequence). The V segment lost 5 bases and the J segment 4 bases; nucleotides outside the gene matches: 7. This CDR3 has 15 residues. Here the CDR3 DNA reads TGTGCCAGCAGTGGATCGGGACAGGGGTCCTATGGCTACACCTTC. It encodes CASSGSGQGSYGYTF.

The CDR3 region is CASSGQGVGETQYF. The CDR3 nucleotides read TGTGCCAGCAGTGGACAGGGGGTGGGAGAGACCCAGTACTTC. The rearrangement uses TRBV11-3 and TRBJ2-5, with TRBD1 matching 10 bases. V shed 6 bases, J shed 4 bases, and the junction held 5 bases outside the gene matches. Germline V gives CDR1 SGHNT, CDR2 YENEEA. This CDR3 has 14 amino acids.

The chain uses TRBV28 and TRBJ2-1; the D gene is possibly TRBD1 (5 bases). V was cut by 6 bases and J by 0 bases, with 15 bases left in between. The CDR3 spans 16 residues. From germline, CDR1 is MDHEN and CDR2 SYDVKM. In nucleotides, the CDR3 is TGTGCCAGCAGCCGACAGACCCAAAGCTCCTACAATGAGCAGTTCTTC. This translates into CASSRQTQSSYNEQFF.